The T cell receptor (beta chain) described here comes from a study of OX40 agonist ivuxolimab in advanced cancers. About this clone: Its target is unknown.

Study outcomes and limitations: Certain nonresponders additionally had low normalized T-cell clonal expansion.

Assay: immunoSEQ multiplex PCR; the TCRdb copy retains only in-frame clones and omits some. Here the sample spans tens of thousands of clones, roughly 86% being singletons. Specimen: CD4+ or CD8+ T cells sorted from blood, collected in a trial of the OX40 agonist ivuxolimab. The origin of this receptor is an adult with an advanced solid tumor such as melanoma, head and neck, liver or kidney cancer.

CDR3 DNA sequence: TGTGCCAGCAGAAGAGGGACTAGCGGGCGAAGCTCCTACAATGAGCAGTTCTTC. The encoded protein is CASRRGTSGRSSYNEQFF. The chain has TRBV28 and TRBJ2-1, with 12 bases fitting TRBD2. Trimming cost V 6 bases and J 0 bases; bases outside gene matches: 9. This CDR3 contains 18 residues. Germline-derived CDR1 and CDR2 are MDHEN and SYDVKM.